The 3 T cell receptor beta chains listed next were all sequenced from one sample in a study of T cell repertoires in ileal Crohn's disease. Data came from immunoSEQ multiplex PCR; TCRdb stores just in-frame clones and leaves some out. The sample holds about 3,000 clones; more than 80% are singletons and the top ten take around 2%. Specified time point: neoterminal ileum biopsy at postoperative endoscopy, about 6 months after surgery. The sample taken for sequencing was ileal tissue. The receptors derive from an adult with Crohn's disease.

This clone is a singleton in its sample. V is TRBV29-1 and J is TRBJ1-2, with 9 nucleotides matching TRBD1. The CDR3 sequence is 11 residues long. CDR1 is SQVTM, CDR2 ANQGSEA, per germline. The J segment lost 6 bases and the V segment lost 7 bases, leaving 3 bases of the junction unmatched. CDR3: CSGQGGHGYTF. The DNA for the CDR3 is TGCAGCGGACAGGGGGGGCATGGCTACACCTTC.

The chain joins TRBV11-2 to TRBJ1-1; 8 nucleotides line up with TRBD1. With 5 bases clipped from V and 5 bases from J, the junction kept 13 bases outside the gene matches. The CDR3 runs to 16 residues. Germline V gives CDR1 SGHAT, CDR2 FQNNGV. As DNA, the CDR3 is TGTGCCAGCAGCCCGCGGACAGGGTGGATGAGGACTGAAGCTTTCTTT. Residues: CASSPRTGWMRTEAFF.

DNA for the CDR3: TGCGCCAGCAGCCAACTAGTCCCGACGAAGGATGAAAAACTGTTTTTT. Amino acid sequence: CASSQLVPTKDEKLFF. This chain links TRBV4-1 with TRBJ1-4, with D hard to call. The CDR3 has 16 amino acids. Germline lookup yields CDR1 MGHRA and CDR2 YSYEKL. Between the trimmed V and J ends, which lost 2 bases and 6 bases, there was a span of 16 bases.